This T cell receptor beta chain was identified in a study of tumor-infiltrating T cells and Merkel cell polyomavirus (TCRdb year 2017). About the investigation overall: In Merkel cell carcinoma patients, the study investigated CD8+ T cells specific for the Merkel cell polyomavirus KLL epitope. Most whole-tumor samples were obtained as 25-micron curls cut from formalin-fixed, paraffin-embedded tissue blocks. In the whole study, one tumor sample was a frozen nodal tumor digest, and another tumor sample was a flash-frozen core biopsy of a metastasis. The therapies patients received were varied and non-standardized, including chemotherapy, radiation and immunotherapies. In 14 to 15 samples, KLL-tetramer-sorted cells taken from blood or tumor-infiltrating lymphocytes underwent TRB sequencing, as did 11 to 12 matched whole-tumor samples. Patients came in at different disease stages and had a median follow-up of about 3 years, ranging from about 1.1 to 6.0 years. The paper's findings and limits, for the study overall: The small sample size of the study (n ≈ 12 patients) is recognized as a limitation. Significantly improved MCC-specific survival was associated with a higher fraction of KLL-specific T cells within tumors (roughly 1.9-18% versus 0-0.14%). More unique KLL-specific clonotypes in tumors (roughly 5-110 vs 0-3) was associated with a significant MCC-specific survival advantage (P = 0.0051). KLL-specific TRB repertoires proved diverse and largely private: among around 410 unique sequences, only one clonotype was public, and a couple of patients shared that clonotype. Only a single viral epitope was studied, so T cells against other Merkel cell polyomavirus epitopes were not captured.

Spanning cysteine to phenylalanine, the CDR3 consists of 14 amino acids. Only the CDR3 DNA stays, 42 bases, in frame from base 1. CDR1 and CDR2, per the germline V gene, are ENHRY and SYGVKD. Trimming leaves V shorter by 6 bases and J shorter by 2 bases, with the junction holding 4 bases beyond the gene matches. Notes on this clone: It lacks a known antigen. No much larger clone exists at a distance of one base, and base qualities are not known.

The library was obtained by the immunoSEQ multiplex PCR assay. Genomic DNA extraction, TRB sequencing and normalization were performed by Adaptive Biotechnologies (Seattle, WA). Per the original workflow: Clonality was computed as one minus Shannon entropy of productive TRB sequences normalized by log2 of unique productive sequences. KLL-specific clonotypes in tumors were found by matching TCRbeta CDR3 amino acid sequences to the sequences from the tetramer-sorted sample of each patient. TCRdb retrieved this table from immuneACCESS and kept in-frame rearrangements only. Not all clones are present; in checked studies, unresolved V genes account for under half, and no reason is known for the remainder. V and J calls and clone size are given by that table; D and trimming were obtained from the DNA. The sample data list several thousand clones, and almost 85% of these were observed just once. The ten most abundant clones make up about 8.2% of the sample.

Robust positive staining for Merkel cell polyomavirus Large T antigen was observed by immunohistochemistry in the tumors of all patients. Some eleven Merkel cell carcinoma patients with robust KLL-tetramer+ populations, above 0.04% of CD8+ T cells, in blood and/or cultured TIL were included. All patients were Caucasian, with a median age of approximately 60 years and a range of roughly 50 to 85 years. The sequence links TRBV10-3 to TRBJ2-3; 8 middle bases align to TRBD2. This TCR came from a man in his fifties with Merkel cell carcinoma. The sequenced material came from tumor tissue. In nucleotide form, the sequence is TGTGCCATCAGACTAGCGGACTACACAGATACGCAGTATTTT. This gives the protein CAIRLADYTDTQYF.